This T cell receptor beta chain was profiled in a study of Graves' ophthalmopathy and Graves' hyperthyroidism. Among the exclusions were patients with other autoimmune diseases, uncontrolled infections, pregnancy or lactation. The CDR3 has 14 residues. Trimming shortened V by 6 bases and J by 5 bases, and 13 bases separated the two germline ends. This clonotype was detected ten times or more. Amplification of TCR beta CDR3 regions used RNA transcripts. The workflow started with a first-round RT-PCR run with HTBI primers and then moved on to a second-round multiplex PCR. Each CDR3 protein gets one entry after TCRdb re-called the multiplex PCR reads with MiXCR. The table has about 590,000 distinct CDR3 sequences, under 40% seen once.

J is TRBJ2-2 and V is TRBV12-3 or TRBV12-4; D is unclear. The clonotype was recovered from an adult man with Graves' hyperthyroidism. Sequenced material: peripheral blood or thyroid tissue (not recorded which). The CDR3 DNA sequence: TGTGCCAGCAGGCACGGAGTAGGGACCGGGGAGCTGTTTTTT. It codes for CASRHGVGTGELFF.